Included here is one T cell receptor beta chain sequence, with context. In the authors' methods: Reference gene primer amplification in the assay estimated nucleated cell counts. Repertoires were generated with immunoSEQ multiplex PCR, while TCRdb's copy carries only in-frame clones and drops some. From that table come the V and J calls and clone size; the DNA was used to work out D and trimming. Among some 150,000 clones listed, approximately 89% were seen once. The data were taken from a study of blood T cell repertoires in COVID-19. Background on the study: Spain, Italy and the United States supplied samples that represented acute and convalescent COVID-19. Sample material is recorded as cDNA or gDNA derived from T cells, B-cell-depleted T cells, or PBMCs.

V lost 0 bases and J 5 bases, leaving 14 bases between the germline ends. Germline V CDR1 and CDR2: MNHNS, SASEGT. This CDR3 has 16 amino acids. The source material was peripheral blood. The source is a man between 70 and 80 years old with acute or convalescent COVID-19. J is TRBJ1-5 and V is TRBV6-1; D is perhaps TRBD1 (5 bases). The CDR3 is CASSEAAGRVDQPQHF. CDR3 DNA: TGTGCCAGCAGTGAAGCAGCGGGCAGGGTAGATCAGCCCCAGCATTTT.